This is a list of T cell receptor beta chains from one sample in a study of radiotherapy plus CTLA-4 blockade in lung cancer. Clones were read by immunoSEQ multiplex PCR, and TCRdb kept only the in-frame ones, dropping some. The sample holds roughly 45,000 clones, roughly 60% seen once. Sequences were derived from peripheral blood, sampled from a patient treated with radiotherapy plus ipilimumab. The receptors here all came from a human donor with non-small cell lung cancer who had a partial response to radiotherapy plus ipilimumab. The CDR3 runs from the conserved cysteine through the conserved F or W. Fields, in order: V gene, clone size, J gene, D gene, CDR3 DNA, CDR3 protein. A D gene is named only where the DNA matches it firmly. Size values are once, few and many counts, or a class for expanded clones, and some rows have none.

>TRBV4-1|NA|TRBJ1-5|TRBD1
TGCGCCAGCAGCACAGGGGGCTCGGGCAATCAGCCCCAGCATTTT
CASSTGGSGNQPQHF
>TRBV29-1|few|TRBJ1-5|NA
TGCAGCGTTGCTCAGACTAATAGCAATCAGCCCCAGCATTTT
CSVAQTNSNQPQHF
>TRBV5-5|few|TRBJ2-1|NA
TGTGCCAGCAGCTTAGACAGAACCTTTTACAATGAGCAGTTCTTC
CASSLDRTFYNEQFF
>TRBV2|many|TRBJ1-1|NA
TGTGCCAACCCCCTAACAGTAAACACTGAAGCTTTCTTT
CANPLTVNTEAFF
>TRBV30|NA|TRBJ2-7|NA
TGTGCCTGGAAAGACTTGTCCTACGAGCAGTACTTC
CAWKDLSYEQYF
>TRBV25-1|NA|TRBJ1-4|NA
TGTGCCAGCAAGGGGGAAGGGCTGAAAAAACTGTTTTTT
CASKGEGLKKLFF
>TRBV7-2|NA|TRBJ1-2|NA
TGTGCCAGCAGCTTAGCCTTTGGGGCCGAACGGGGCTACACCTTC
CASSLAFGAERGYTF
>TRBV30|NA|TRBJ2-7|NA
TGTGCCTGGAGTGTACTAAGGGGGTCCCTCTACGAGCAGTACTTC
CAWSVLRGSLYEQYF
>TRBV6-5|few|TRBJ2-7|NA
TGTGCCAGCAGTTACTCGATCGGGACATTGGAGCAGTACTTC
CASSYSIGTLEQYF
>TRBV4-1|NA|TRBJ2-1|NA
TGCGCCAGCAGCCAAGAATCTACCACCTACAATGAGCAGTTCTTC
CASSQESTTYNEQFF
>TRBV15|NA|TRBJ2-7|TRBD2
TGTGCCACCAGCAGAGATCCCAGGACTAGCGGGATTTCCTACGAGCAGTACTTC
CATSRDPRTSGISYEQYF
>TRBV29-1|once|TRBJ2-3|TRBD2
TGCAGCGCCGGACTAGCGGAAGCTAGCACAGATACGCAGTATTTT
CSAGLAEASTDTQYF
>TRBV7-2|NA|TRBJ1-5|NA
TGTGCCAGCAGCTCCCCAGGGACAAATCAGCCCCAGCATTTT
CASSSPGTNQPQHF
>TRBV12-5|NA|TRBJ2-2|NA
TGTGCTAGTGGTTTTCCGAAGTCGGGCTTCGGGGACACCGGGGAGCTGTTTTTT
CASGFPKSGFGDTGELFF
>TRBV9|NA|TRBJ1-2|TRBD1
TGTGCCAGCAGCGCCTGGGGACAGAACTATGGCTACACCTTC
CASSAWGQNYGYTF
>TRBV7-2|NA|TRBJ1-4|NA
TGTGCCAGCAGCCTTGGACCCGGACTCAATGAAAAACTGTTTTTT
CASSLGPGLNEKLFF
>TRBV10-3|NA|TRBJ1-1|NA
TGTGCCATCAGTGAGATCGGGGGTAGGAAGATGAACACTGAAGCTTTCTTT
CAISEIGGRKMNTEAFF
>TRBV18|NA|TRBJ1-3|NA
TGTGCCAGCTCACCGGAACAGGGAGGGCACACCATATATTTT
CASSPEQGGHTIYF
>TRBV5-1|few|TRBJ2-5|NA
TGCGCCAGCAGCTTGGTGTCCCCGGGACTCACTTATGGGGAGACCCAGTACTTC
CASSLVSPGLTYGETQYF
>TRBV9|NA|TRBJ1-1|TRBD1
TGTGCCAGCAGCCAGGACAGGGGGAACACTGAAGCTTTCTTT
CASSQDRGNTEAFF
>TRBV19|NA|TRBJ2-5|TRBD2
TGTGCCAGTAGTGAGAGCGGGGCCGCACGGGAGACCCAGTACTTC
CASSESGAARETQYF
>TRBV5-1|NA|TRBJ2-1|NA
TGCGCCAGCTTCCGCGAGTGGAGCAATGAGCAGTTCTTC
CASFREWSNEQFF
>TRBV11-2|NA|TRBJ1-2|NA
TGTGCCAGCAGCTTAGAGATAACAGGGCTGGGCTACACCTTC
CASSLEITGLGYTF
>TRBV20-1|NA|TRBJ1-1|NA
TGCAGTGCCGAGCGGAACACTGAAGCTTTCTTT
CSAERNTEAFF
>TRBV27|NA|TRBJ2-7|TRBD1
TGTGCCAGCAGTTCCGGGACAGTTTACGAGCAGTACTTC
CASSSGTVYEQYF
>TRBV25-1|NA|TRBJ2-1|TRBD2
TGTGCCAGCAGTGACGCTAGCGGGTTATACAATGAGCAGTTCTTC
CASSDASGLYNEQFF
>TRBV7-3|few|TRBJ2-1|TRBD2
TGTGCCAGCAGCCTGGCTTCGGGAGCGGGAGTAAGAGAGCAGTTCTTC
CASSLASGAGVREQFF
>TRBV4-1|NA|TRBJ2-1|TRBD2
TGCGCCAGCAGCCAAGAGACTAGCGCCAACGAGCAGTTCTTC
CASSQETSANEQFF
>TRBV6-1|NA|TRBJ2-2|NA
TGTGCCAGCAGTGCCGTATACACCGGGGAGCTGTTTTTT
CASSAVYTGELFF
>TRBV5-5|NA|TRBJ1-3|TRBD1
TGTGCCAGCAGCCGGGACAGGGTCGCAGGAAACACCATATATTTT
CASSRDRVAGNTIYF
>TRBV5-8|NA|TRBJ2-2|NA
TGTGCCAGCAGCTTGGGCAGGGCGAACACCGGGGAGCTGTTTTTT
CASSLGRANTGELFF
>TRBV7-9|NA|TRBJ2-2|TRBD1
TGTGCCAGCAGCTTTGGGACAGGGGTTTGGCCCGGGGAGCTGTTTTTT
CASSFGTGVWPGELFF